What follows is one TCR beta chain and its context. Its antigen is currently unknown. It was with 60 Vbeta and 13 Jbeta primers that the PCR ran. The repertoire was sequenced with immunoSEQ multiplex PCR; TCRdb's copy has only in-frame clones and lacks some. Of some 120,000 clones listed, 81% are singletons. These data originate in a study of cytomegalovirus exposure and HLA in healthy donors. Findings and caveats of the study: In a later analysis, TCR beta V- and J-gene trimming showed a link to a missense DCLRE1C variant. TCR beta chains numbering some 160 were designated cytomegalovirus-associated. An analysis that came later showed most CMV-associated TCR beta chains appearing HLA-restricted.

The CDR3 runs 12 residues. Trimming cost V 5 bases and J 4 bases, with 6 bases left between them. Germline CDR1 reads MNHEY; CDR2 reads SMNVEV (reference sequence). The chain links TRBV27 to TRBJ2-1, with D uncertain. The clonotype was recovered from a woman in her 30s in good health and CMV-seronegative. The sample comprised PBMCs. The CDR3 DNA sequence: TGTGCCAGCAGTCCCAATTACAATGAGCAGTTCTTC. Residues: CASSPNYNEQFF.